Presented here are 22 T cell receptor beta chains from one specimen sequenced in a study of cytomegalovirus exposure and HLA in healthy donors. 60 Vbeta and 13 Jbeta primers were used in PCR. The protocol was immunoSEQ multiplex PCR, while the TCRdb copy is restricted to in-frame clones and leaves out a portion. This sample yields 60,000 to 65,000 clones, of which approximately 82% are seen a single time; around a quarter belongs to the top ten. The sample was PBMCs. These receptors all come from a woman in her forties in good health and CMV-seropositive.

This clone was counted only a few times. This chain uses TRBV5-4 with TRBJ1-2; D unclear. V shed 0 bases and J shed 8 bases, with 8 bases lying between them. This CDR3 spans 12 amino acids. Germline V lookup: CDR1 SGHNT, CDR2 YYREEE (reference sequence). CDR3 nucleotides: TGTGCCAGCAGCTTGGAAGGCGGAGGCTACACCTTC. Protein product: CASSLEGGGYTF.

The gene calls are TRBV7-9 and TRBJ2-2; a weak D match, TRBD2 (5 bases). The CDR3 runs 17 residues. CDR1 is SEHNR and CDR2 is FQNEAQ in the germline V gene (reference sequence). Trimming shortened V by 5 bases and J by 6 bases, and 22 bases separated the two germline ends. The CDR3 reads CASSHPEGRVRSGELFF. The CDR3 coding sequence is TGTGCCAGCAGCCATCCAGAGGGAAGGGTTAGGTCCGGGGAGCTGTTTTTT.

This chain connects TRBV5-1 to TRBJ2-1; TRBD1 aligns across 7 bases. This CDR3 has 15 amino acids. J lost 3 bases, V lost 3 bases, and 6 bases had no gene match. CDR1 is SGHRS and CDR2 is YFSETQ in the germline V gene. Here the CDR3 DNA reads TGCGCCAGCAGCTCCTTTTCAGGGGGCTACAATGAGCAGTTCTTC. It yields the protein CASSSFSGGYNEQFF. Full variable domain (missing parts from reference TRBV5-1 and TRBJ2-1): KAGVTQTPRYLIKTRGQQVTLSCSPISGHRSVSWYQQTPGQGLQFLFEYFSETQRNKGNFPGRFSGRQFSNSRSEMNVSTLELGDSALYLCASSSFSGGYNEQFFGPGTRLTVL.

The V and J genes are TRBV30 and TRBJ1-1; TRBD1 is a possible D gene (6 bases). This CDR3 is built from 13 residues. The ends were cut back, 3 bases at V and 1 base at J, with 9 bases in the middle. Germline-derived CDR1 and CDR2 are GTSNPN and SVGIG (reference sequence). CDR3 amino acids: CAWSADRNTEAFF. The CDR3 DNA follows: TGTGCCTGGAGCGCGGACAGGAACACTGAAGCTTTCTTT.

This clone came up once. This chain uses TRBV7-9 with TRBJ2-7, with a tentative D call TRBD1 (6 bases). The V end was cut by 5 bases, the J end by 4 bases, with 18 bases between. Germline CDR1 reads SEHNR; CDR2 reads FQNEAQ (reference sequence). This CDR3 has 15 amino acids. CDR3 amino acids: CASSPHSSGTYEQYF. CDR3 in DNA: TGTGCCAGCAGCCCCCATTCCAGTGGGACATACGAGCAGTACTTC.

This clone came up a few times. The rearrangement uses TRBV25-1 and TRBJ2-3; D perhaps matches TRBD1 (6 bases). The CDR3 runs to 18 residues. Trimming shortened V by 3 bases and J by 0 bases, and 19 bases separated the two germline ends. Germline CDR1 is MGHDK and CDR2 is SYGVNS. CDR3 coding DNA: TGTGCCAGCAGTGATTCCCACAGGGAAGGGACGAGCACAGATACGCAGTATTTT. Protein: CASSDSHREGTSTDTQYF.

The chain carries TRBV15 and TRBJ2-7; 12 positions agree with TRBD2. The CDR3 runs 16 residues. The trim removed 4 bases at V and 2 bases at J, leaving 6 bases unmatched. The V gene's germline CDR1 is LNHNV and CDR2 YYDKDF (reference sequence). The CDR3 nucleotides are TGTGCCACCAGCAACGTCCGGACTAGCGGGGCCTACGAGCAGTACTTC. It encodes CATSNVRTSGAYEQYF.

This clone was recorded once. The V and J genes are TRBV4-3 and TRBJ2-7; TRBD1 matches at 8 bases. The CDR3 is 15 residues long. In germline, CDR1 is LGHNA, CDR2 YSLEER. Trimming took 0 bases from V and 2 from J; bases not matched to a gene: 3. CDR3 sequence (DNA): TGCGCCAGCAGCCAAGACTCAGGGGGCCCCTACGAGCAGTACTTC. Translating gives CASSQDSGGPYEQYF.

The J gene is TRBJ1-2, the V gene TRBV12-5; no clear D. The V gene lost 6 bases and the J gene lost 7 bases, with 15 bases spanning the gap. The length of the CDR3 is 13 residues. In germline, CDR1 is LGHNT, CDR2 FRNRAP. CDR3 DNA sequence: TGTGCTAGTGGGTGGTCCCTTTCCGGTGGCTACACCTTC. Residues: CASGWSLSGGYTF.

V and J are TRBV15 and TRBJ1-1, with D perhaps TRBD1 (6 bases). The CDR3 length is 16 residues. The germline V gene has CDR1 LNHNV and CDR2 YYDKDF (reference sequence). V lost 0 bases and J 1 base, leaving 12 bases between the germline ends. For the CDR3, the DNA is TGTGCCACCAGCAGAGACCTGGACAGATCGAACACTGAAGCTTTCTTT. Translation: CATSRDLDRSNTEAFF.

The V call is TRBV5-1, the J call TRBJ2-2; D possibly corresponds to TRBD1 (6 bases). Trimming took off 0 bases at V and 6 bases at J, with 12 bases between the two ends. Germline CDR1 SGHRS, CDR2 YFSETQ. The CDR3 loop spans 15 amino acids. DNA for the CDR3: TGCGCCAGCAGCTTGGGGACAGCAGGCTCCGGGGAGCTGTTTTTT. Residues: CASSLGTAGSGELFF.

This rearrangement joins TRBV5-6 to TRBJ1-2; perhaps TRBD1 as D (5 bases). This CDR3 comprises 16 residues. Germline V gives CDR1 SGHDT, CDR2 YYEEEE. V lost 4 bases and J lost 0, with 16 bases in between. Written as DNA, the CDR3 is TGTGCCAGCAGCGGGGACTCCTTGATAGCTAACTATGGCTACACCTTC. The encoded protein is CASSGDSLIANYGYTF.

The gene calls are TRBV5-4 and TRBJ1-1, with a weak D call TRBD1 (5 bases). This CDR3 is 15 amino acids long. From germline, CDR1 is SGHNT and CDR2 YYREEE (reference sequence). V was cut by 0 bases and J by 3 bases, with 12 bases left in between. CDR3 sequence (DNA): TGTGCCAGCAGCTTGGGGGGGGATGGAGACACTGAAGCTTTCTTT. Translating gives CASSLGGDGDTEAFF.

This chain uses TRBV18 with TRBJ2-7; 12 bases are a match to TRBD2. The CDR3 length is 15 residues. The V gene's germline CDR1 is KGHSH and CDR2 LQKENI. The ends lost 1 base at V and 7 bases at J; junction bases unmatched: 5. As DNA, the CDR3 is TGTGCCAGCTCACCACTGACTAGCGGGGGCCGGGAGCAGTACTTC. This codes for CASSPLTSGGREQYF.

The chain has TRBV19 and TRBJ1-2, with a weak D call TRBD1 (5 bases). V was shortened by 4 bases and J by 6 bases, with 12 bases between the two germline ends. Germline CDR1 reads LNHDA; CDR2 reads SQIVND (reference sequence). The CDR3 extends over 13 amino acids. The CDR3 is CASSKTVPDGYTF. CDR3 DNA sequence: TGTGCCAGTAGTAAGACAGTACCGGATGGCTACACCTTC.

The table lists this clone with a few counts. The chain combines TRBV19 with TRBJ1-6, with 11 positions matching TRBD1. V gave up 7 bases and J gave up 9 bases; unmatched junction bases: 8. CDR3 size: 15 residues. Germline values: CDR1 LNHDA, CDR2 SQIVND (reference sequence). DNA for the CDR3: TGTGCCAGTACCCCGCGGGGACAGGGGGGTTCACCCCTCCACTTT. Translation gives CASTPRGQGGSPLHF.

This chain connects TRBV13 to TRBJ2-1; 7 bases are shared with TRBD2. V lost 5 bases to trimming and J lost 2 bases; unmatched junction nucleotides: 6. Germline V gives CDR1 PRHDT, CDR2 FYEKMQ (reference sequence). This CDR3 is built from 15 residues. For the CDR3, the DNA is TGTGCCAGCAGCCCCCGGACTAGAGCCTACAATGAGCAGTTCTTC. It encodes CASSPRTRAYNEQFF.

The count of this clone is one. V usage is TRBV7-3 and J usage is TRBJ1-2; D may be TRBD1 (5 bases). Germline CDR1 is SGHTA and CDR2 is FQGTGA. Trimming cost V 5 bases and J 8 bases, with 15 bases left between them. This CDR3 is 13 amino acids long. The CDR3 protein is CASSPTGGWGYTF. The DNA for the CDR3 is TGTGCCAGCAGCCCTACCGGGGGATGGGGCTACACCTTC. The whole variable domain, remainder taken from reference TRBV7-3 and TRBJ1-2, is GAGVSQTPSNKVTEKGKYVELRCDPISGHTALYWYRQSLGQGPEFLIYFQGTGAADDSGLPNDRFFAVRPEGSVSTLKIQRTERGDSAVYLCASSPTGGWGYTFGSGTRLTVV.

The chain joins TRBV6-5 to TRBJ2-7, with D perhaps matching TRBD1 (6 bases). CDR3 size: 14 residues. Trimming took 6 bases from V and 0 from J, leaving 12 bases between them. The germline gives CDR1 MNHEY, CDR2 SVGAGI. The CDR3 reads CASSDRMTSYEQYF. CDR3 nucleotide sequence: TGTGCCAGCAGCGACAGGATGACCTCCTACGAGCAGTACTTC.

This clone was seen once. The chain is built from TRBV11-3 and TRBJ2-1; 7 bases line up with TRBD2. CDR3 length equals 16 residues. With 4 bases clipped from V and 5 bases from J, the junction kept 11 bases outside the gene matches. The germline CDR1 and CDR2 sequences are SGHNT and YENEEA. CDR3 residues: CASSSPPGGTDNEQFF. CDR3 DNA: TGTGCCAGCAGCTCCCCACCGGGGGGAACTGACAATGAGCAGTTCTTC.

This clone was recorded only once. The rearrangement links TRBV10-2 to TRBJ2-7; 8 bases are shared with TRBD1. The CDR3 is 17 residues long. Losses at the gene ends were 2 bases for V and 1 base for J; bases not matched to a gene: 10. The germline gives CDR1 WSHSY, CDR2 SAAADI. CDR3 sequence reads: CASSETGPTGASYEQYF. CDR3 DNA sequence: TGCGCCAGCAGTGAGACCGGCCCGACAGGGGCTTCCTACGAGCAGTACTTC.

The CDR3 reads CAWSVAREGYTF. In DNA form, the CDR3 reads TGTGCCTGGAGTGTAGCCAGGGAAGGCTACACCTTC. The chain couples TRBV30 to TRBJ1-2, with D perhaps TRBD1 (5 bases). CDR1 and CDR2 from the germline V gene are GTSNPN and SVGIG (reference sequence). The V and J ends lost 0 bases and 8 bases respectively, with 10 bases between them. CDR3 length: 12 amino acids.